This TCR beta chain derives from a study of tumor-infiltrating lymphocytes in primary liver carcinoma. Study overall: Every sample contained roughly 3.65 to 7.5 million productive TCRbeta reads, and these numbers were similar from one tissue type to another.

Blood RNA originated from unsorted whole blood, with germline DNA additionally extracted. Starting material of 500 to 600 ng total RNA yielded TCR beta cDNA via a constant-region primer. ARM-PCR was slightly modified, and three nested multiplex PCR rounds with it gave rise to the TCR beta libraries. In the first two PCR rounds, TRBV1-TRBV30 forward primers were paired with a C-beta reverse primer, and each round lasted about 9 cycles. Each CDR3 protein gets one entry after TCRdb re-called the multiplex PCR reads with MiXCR. This sample has fewer than 400,000 distinct CDR3 sequences; 50% to 75% occur once, and the top ten carry more than 15%. The CDR3 spans 15 residues. CDR1 is MNHNY, CDR2 SVGAGI, per germline (reference sequence). This clonotype was seen just once. It may be a read error: a sequence one base away is much more abundant.

This clonotype originated in a woman aged 25 to 39 with primary liver carcinoma and hepatitis B virus infection. The source material was peripheral blood. This chain joins TRBV6-6 and TRBJ2-5, with 7 bases aligning to TRBD2. The CDR3 reads CANSYFGGGQETQYF. CDR3 coding DNA: TGTGCCAACAGTTATTTCGGGGGAGGGCAAGAGACCCAGTACTTC.